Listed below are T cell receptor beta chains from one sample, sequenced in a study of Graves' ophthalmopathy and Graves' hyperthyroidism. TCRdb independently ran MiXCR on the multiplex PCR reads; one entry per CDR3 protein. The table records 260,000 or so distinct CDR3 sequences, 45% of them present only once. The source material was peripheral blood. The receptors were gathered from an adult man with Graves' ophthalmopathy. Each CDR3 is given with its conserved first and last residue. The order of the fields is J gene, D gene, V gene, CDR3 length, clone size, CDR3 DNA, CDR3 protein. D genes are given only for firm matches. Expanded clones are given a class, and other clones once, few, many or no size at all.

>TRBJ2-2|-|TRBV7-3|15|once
TGTGCCAGCAGCCCGAGGGCCAGTAGACCCGGGGAGCTGTTTTTT
CASSPRASRPGELFF
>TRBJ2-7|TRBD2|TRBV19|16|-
TGTGCCAGTAGTCCTCGGGTAGCGGGAGTTTCCTACGAGCAGTACTTC
CASSPRVAGVSYEQYF
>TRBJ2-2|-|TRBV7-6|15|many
TGTGCCAGCAGCTTATCCGGGTCGCACACCGGGGAGCTGTTTTTT
CASSLSGSHTGELFF
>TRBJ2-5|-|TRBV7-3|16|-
TGTGCCAGCAGCCAAGATGGCGGTGGACGACAAGAGACCCAGTACTTC
CASSQDGGGRQETQYF
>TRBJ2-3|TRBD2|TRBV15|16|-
TGTGCCACCAGCAGGCTTCTAGCGGGAGGTCTAGATACGCAGTATTTT
CATSRLLAGGLDTQYF
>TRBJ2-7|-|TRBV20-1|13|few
TGCAGTGCTAGGCCCCTTACTCTGGGCGAGCAGTACTTC
CSARPLTLGEQYF
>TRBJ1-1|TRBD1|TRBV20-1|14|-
TGCAGTGCTATAGACAGGGGGCTCGGCACTGAAGCTTTCTTT
CSAIDRGLGTEAFF
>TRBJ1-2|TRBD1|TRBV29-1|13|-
TGCAGCGCTTCCGACAGGGCCCTATATGGCTACACCTTC
CSASDRALYGYTF
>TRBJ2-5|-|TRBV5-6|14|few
TGTGCCAGCAGCTTCCGTGCTGTCCAAGAGACCCAGTACTTC
CASSFRAVQETQYF
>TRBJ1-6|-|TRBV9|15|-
TGTGCCAGCAGCGTAGTCGACAGTTCCAATTCACCCCTCCACTTT
CASSVVDSSNSPLHF
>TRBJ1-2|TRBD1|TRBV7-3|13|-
TGTGCCAGCAGCTCACAGGGGGACTATGGCTACACCTTC
CASSSQGDYGYTF
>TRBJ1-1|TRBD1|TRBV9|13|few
TGTGCCAGCCGCAGGGGGATGAACACTGAAGCTTTCTTT
CASRRGMNTEAFF
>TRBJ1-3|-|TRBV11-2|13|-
TGTGCCAGCAGCTTAGAGGGGGCAAACACCATATATTTT
CASSLEGANTIYF
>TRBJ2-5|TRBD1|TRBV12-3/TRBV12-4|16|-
TGTGCCAGCAGGGTTCCCACAGGGGTCACCGGGGAGACCCAGTACTTC
CASRVPTGVTGETQYF
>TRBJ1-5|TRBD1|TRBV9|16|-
TGTGCCAGCAGCTTCCCCTGGGGGACAGGGGATCAGCCCCAGCATTTT
CASSFPWGTGDQPQHF
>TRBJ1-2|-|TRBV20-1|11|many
TGCAGTGCTAGATCTTCCTATGGCTACACCTTC
CSARSSYGYTF
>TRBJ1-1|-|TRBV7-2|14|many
TGTGCCAGCAGCTACCTCAGGGGAGGCACTGAAGCTTTCTTT
CASSYLRGGTEAFF
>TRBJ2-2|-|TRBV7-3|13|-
TGTGCCAGCAGCCCTCTAGGGCCCGGGGAGCTGTTTTTT
CASSPLGPGELFF
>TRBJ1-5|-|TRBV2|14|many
TGTGCCAGCAGTTACCGGGACAGCAATCAGCCCCAGCATTTT
CASSYRDSNQPQHF
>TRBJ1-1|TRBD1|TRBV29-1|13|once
TGCAGCGTTGCCCTGGGACAGGGGACTGAAGCTTTCTTT
CSVALGQGTEAFF
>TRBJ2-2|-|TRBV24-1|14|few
TGTGCCACCAGTGGGACGAAGAACACCGGGGAGCTGTTTTTT
CATSGTKNTGELFF
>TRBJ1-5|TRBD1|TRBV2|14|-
TGTGCCAGCAGCCCTGACAGGGTAAGGCAGCCCCAGCATTTT
CASSPDRVRQPQHF
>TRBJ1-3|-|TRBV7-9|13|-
TGTGCCAGCACCAAGGGGTTTGGAAACACCATATATTTT
CASTKGFGNTIYF
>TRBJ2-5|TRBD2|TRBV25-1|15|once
TGTGCCAGTAGTATCCAACTAGCGGGGGCGGAGACCCAGTACTTC
CASSIQLAGAETQYF
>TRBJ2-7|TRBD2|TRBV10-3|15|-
TGTGCCAGCAGACCCAAACTAGCGGGAGTTTCCGAGCAGTACTTC
CASRPKLAGVSEQYF
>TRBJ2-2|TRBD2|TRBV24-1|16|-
TGTGCCACCAGTGATTGGAAAGGACTAGCGGCCGGGGAGCTGTTTTTT
CATSDWKGLAAGELFF
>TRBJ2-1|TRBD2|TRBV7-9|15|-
TGTGCCAGCAGCTCTCCGGGAGGACGGGGTGGTGAGCAGTTCTTC
CASSSPGGRGGEQFF
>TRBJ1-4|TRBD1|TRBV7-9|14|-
TGTGCCAGCAGCCCCGGGACAGGAGGCGAAAAACTGTTTTTT
CASSPGTGGEKLFF
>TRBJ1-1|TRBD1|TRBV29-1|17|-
TGCAGCGTTGCACTCGGGACAGGGGGCGCCTACAACACTGAAGCTTTCTTT
CSVALGTGGAYNTEAFF
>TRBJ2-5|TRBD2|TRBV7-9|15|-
TGTGCCAGCAGCCCCGGGATAGCGGGGGGAGAGACCCAGTACTTC
CASSPGIAGGETQYF